This TCR beta chain stems from a study of long-term antiretroviral therapy in people with HIV. Overall study results and limits: On ART adherence, viral resistance or therapy changes, no data were available.

This clone was found a few times. Its antigen is undetermined. The study used samples holding 1-10 million cryopreserved PBMC before DNA extraction. Sequencing relied on immunoSEQ assay v3.0, run at survey level. Using immunoSEQ multiplex PCR, the repertoire was profiled, and TCRdb retains in-frame clones only, with some absent. The sample lists roughly 15,000 clones; 80% to 90% were seen once. The sequence was collected from a man aged 18 to 29 with HIV. This material consisted of unsorted PBMCs, taken 0.1 years after starting antiretroviral therapy.

The CDR3 here is CASSLEAQAIEAFF. In nucleotides, the CDR3 is TGTGCCAGCAGCTTGGAGGCCCAGGCGATTGAAGCTTTCTTT. The chain combines TRBV5-6 with TRBJ1-1; no clear D. This CDR3 comprises 14 residues. The V end lost 0 bases, the J end lost 7 bases, and 13 bases lay between the germline ends. The germline CDR1 and CDR2 sequences are SGHDT and YYEEEE.